The T cell receptor (beta chain) under discussion was sequenced for a study of radiotherapy plus CTLA-4 blockade in lung cancer. Study overall: Objective response rate was 15% to 20%; disease control rate, around 30%. Regarding the study as a whole: Peripheral blood showed expansion of tumor-derived TCR clones after radiotherapy and ipilimumab.

Receiving focal radiation plus CTLA-4 blockade with ipilimumab were patients who had chemo-refractory metastatic non-small-cell lung cancer. Data came from immunoSEQ multiplex PCR; TCRdb stores just in-frame clones and leaves some out. Among approximately 49,000 clones listed, roughly 81% were seen once. To note about this clone: Its antigen is currently unknown.

The CDR3 is made up of 15 amino acids. Between the trimmed V and J ends, which lost 0 bases and 12 bases, there was a span of 17 bases. Germline lookup yields CDR1 LNHNV and CDR2 YYDKDF (reference sequence). This clonotype was sampled from a human donor with non-small cell lung cancer whose response to radiotherapy plus ipilimumab could not be evaluated. The chain carries TRBV15 and TRBJ1-4; D remains ambiguous. This specimen was peripheral blood, taken from a patient treated with radiotherapy plus ipilimumab. CDR3 amino acids: CATSRDKSRVVELFF. The CDR3 DNA follows: TGTGCCACCAGCAGAGACAAAAGTCGGGTAGTGGAACTGTTTTTT.